These 11 T cell receptor beta chains came from one sample sequenced in a study of blood T cell repertoires in COVID-19. This table comes from immunoSEQ multiplex PCR, and its TCRdb copy is limited to in-frame clones, with some not included. Counted here are fewer than 300,000 clones, under 90% occurring once; the ten biggest clones make up roughly 3.1%. The sequenced sample consisted of peripheral blood. These receptor sequences come from a woman under 30 with acute or convalescent COVID-19.

The J gene is TRBJ1-5, the V gene TRBV3-1 (or the pseudogene TRBV3-2); a weak D match, TRBD1 (6 bases). Trimming stripped 6 bases from V and 7 bases from J, with 13 bases between. This CDR3 has 13 residues. CDR1 is LGHDT, CDR2 YNNKEL, per germline (reference sequence). CDR3 residues: CASSLQGNQPQHF. CDR3 nucleotide sequence: TGTGCCAGCAGTCTCCAGGGGAACCAGCCCCAGCATTTT.

J is TRBJ1-2 and V is TRBV5-4; D may be TRBD1 (5 bases). In germline, CDR1 is SGHNT, CDR2 YYREEE (reference sequence). This CDR3 is 16 amino acids long. Trimming removed 4 bases at V and 0 bases at J, with 16 bases between. The CDR3: CASSNRTGRANYGYTF. The DNA for the CDR3 is TGTGCCAGCAGCAATCGAACAGGAAGGGCTAACTATGGCTACACCTTC.

The chain uses TRBV3-1 (or the pseudogene TRBV3-2) and TRBJ1-1, with D perhaps TRBD1 (5 bases). Germline V gene sequence: CDR1 LGHDT, CDR2 YNNKEL (reference sequence). The ends were cut back, 4 bases at V and 0 bases at J, with 6 bases in the middle. The CDR3 sequence is 13 residues long. The CDR3 region is CASSLGLNTEAFF. Written as DNA, the CDR3 is TGTGCCAGCAGCCTGGGGCTGAACACTGAAGCTTTCTTT.

The chain employs TRBV18 and TRBJ1-6, with 9 bases identical to TRBD1. Germline V CDR1 and CDR2: KGHSH, LQKENI. The length of the CDR3 is 15 residues. Losses at the gene ends were 3 bases for V and 9 bases for J; bases not matched to a gene: 6. CDR3 sequence: CASSPRQGEGSPLHF. The CDR3 DNA reads TGTGCCAGCTCACCTCGACAGGGGGAAGGTTCACCCCTCCACTTT.

Notes on this clone: The final CDR3 position lacks the conserved phenylalanine or tryptophan, pointing to a likely read error. The DNA is omitted, as the CDR3 cannot be located on it reliably, and the CDR3 follows TCRdb's listing. The gene calls are TRBV7-2 and TRBJ2-7; the table's D gene call, TRBD1, was not cross checked with the DNA. The length of the CDR3 is 13 amino acids, counting both ends. CDR1 is SGHTA and CDR2 is FQGNSA in the germline V gene. The CDR3 reads CASSLGGASVTYI.

The chain links TRBV7-6 to TRBJ2-1; 9 bases line up with TRBD2. The CDR3 is 16 amino acids. V shed 4 bases, J shed 7 bases, and the junction held 11 bases outside the gene matches. The germline V gene has CDR1 SGHVS and CDR2 FNYEAQ. The CDR3 protein is CASSSIALAGNNEQFF. CDR3 DNA sequence: TGTGCCAGCAGCTCCATTGCCCTAGCGGGAAATAATGAGCAGTTCTTC.

The V call is TRBV5-4, the J call TRBJ2-3; 9 bases match TRBD1. Trimming removed 4 bases from V and 0 bases from J; junction bases left unmatched: 0. The CDR3 runs 14 residues. CDR1 is SGHNT and CDR2 is YYREEE in the germline V gene (reference sequence). CDR3 nucleotide sequence: TGTGCCAGCAGCGGGACAGGGAGCACAGATACGCAGTATTTT. It codes for CASSGTGSTDTQYF.

The CDR3: CASSIDHATSRSYEQYF. In DNA form, the CDR3 reads TGTGCCAGTAGTATAGATCACGCGACTAGCCGGTCCTACGAGCAGTACTTC. The chain joins TRBV19 to TRBJ2-7; TRBD2 matches at 7 bases. This CDR3 contains 17 residues. Germline CDR1 reads LNHDA; CDR2 reads SQIVND (reference sequence). The V and J ends lost 0 bases and 1 base, in that order; junction bases with no gene match: 9.

The chain joins TRBV6-2 or TRBV6-3 to TRBJ1-1; D gene unclear. Trimming cost V 2 bases and J 0 bases, with 7 bases left between them. CDR1 MNHEY and CDR2 SVGEGT come from the germline V gene. This CDR3 has 14 residues. Here the CDR3 DNA reads TGTGCCAGCAGTTACGCCACGGTGAACACTGAAGCTTTCTTT. It encodes CASSYATVNTEAFF.

The J gene is TRBJ1-2, the V gene TRBV3-1 (or the pseudogene TRBV3-2); D not certain. Trimming left V 0 bases short and J 4 bases short, with 15 bases between. Looked up from germline, CDR1 is LGHDT and CDR2 is YNNKEL (reference sequence). This CDR3 comprises 16 residues. CDR3 in DNA: TGTGCCAGCAGCCAAGATCCCCAAAGCTCGGGCTATGGCTACACCTTC. Translated, it gives CASSQDPQSSGYGYTF.

This CDR3 reads CASSSSSGSGFGTGELFF. The CDR3 DNA follows: TGTGCCAGCAGCTCCTCTAGCGGGAGCGGTTTTGGGACCGGGGAGCTGTTTTTT. The V call is TRBV9, the J call TRBJ2-2; 10 nucleotides align to TRBD2. Unmatched junction bases numbered 14, after V lost 4 bases and J lost 5 bases. Germline values: CDR1 SGDLS, CDR2 YYNGEE. There are 18 residues in the CDR3.